These 27 T cell receptor beta chains were all obtained from the same sample, sequenced in a study of response to subunit inactivated influenza vaccine. Each CDR3 protein is one row after TCRdb ran MiXCR on the RT-PCR reads. The sample yields approximately 300,000 distinct CDR3 sequences, around 20% seen once. The specimen comprised PBMCs from blood, sampled less than 22 months after vaccination. The receptors stem from a man aged 50 to 75 who received an inactivated influenza vaccine.

This clonotype was counted only a few times. V gene TRBV5-1 combines with J gene TRBJ1-1, with TRBD1 matching 7 bases. Trimming cost V 5 bases and J 4 bases; bases outside gene matches: 8. From germline, CDR1 is SGHRS and CDR2 YFSETQ. The CDR3 has 14 amino acids. In nucleotides, the CDR3 is TGCGCCAGCAGTTCCCAGGGACAGAGCACTGAAGCTTTCTTT. Its protein product is CASSSQGQSTEAFF.

The V and J genes are TRBV14 and TRBJ2-7, with TRBD2 as a possible D gene (5 bases). The CDR3 is 18 amino acids. V lost 3 bases to trimming and J lost 7 bases, with 28 bases between them. Germline assignment: CDR1 SGHDN and CDR2 FVKESK. CDR3 residues: CASSHGLSLGRTGWEQYF. The CDR3 region has the DNA TGTGCCAGCAGCCACGGATTAAGCCTCGGACGGACTGGCTGGGAGCAGTACTTC.

This clonotype was counted many times. This rearrangement joins TRBV20-1 to TRBJ1-6, with D possibly being TRBD1 (6 bases). The V gene lost 3 bases and the J gene lost 7 bases, with 13 bases spanning the gap. The CDR3 consists of 14 residues. Germline V gene sequence: CDR1 DFQATT, CDR2 SNEGSKA (reference sequence). The CDR3 reads CSASPTGLNSPLHF. Here the CDR3 DNA reads TGCAGTGCTAGCCCGACAGGCTTAAATTCACCCCTCCACTTT.

There are a few counts of this clonotype. The J gene is TRBJ1-1, the V gene TRBV4-2; 9 bases line up with TRBD1. The germline CDR1 and CDR2 sequences are LGHNA and YNFKEQ. CDR3 length equals 15 residues. The V and J ends lost 5 bases and 3 bases, in that order; junction bases with no gene match: 7. The CDR3 DNA sequence: TGTGCCAGCAGCAAAGTGAGGACAGGGGACACTGAAGCTTTCTTT. It translates to CASSKVRTGDTEAFF.

The sample holds a few counts of this clonotype. The chain links TRBV30 to TRBJ2-5; 8 bases map to TRBD1. Germline lookup yields CDR1 GTSNPN and CDR2 SVGIG (reference sequence). The V and J ends lost 2 bases and 5 bases, in that order; junction bases with no gene match: 7. This CDR3 comprises 14 residues. The CDR3, as DNA: TGTGCCTGGAGTTCAGGGGGCTTTAGGGAGACCCAGTACTTC. Translating gives CAWSSGGFRETQYF.

This clonotype was detected only a few times. The chain couples TRBV12-3 or TRBV12-4 to TRBJ1-2; unclear D gene. The CDR3 runs 14 residues. V was shortened by 3 bases and J by 4 bases, with 12 bases between the two germline ends. CDR3 in DNA: TGTGCCAGCAGTTTCGGTCCCCGGCCCTATGGCTACACCTTC. Its translation: CASSFGPRPYGYTF.

This clonotype was counted a few times. V gene TRBV28 combines with J gene TRBJ2-3; unclear D gene. Germline values: CDR1 MDHEN, CDR2 SYDVKM. This CDR3 contains 16 residues. Trimming cost V 5 bases and J 1 base, with 16 bases left between them. The CDR3 sequence: CASSPLTAIGTDTQYF. CDR3 nucleotides: TGTGCCAGCAGTCCTCTAACAGCCATAGGCACAGATACGCAGTATTTT.

This clonotype has more than one count but fewer than ten. The chain uses TRBV5-1 and TRBJ2-3; 7 positions match TRBD1. Germline V gene data show CDR1 as SGHRS and CDR2 as YFSETQ. This CDR3 has 13 amino acids. The V and J ends lost 4 bases and 2 bases, in that order; junction bases with no gene match: 1. The CDR3 region has the DNA TGCGCCAGCAGCACAGGGGTCACAGATACGCAGTATTTT. Its translation is CASSTGVTDTQYF.

This clonotype came up a few times. J is TRBJ2-7 and V is TRBV6-2 or TRBV6-3; D is undetermined. Looked up from germline, CDR1 is MNHEY and CDR2 is SVGEGT. This CDR3 is 13 amino acids long. The germline V and J ends were trimmed by 3 bases and 3 bases, with 9 bases remaining between them. In nucleotides, the CDR3 is TGTGCCAGCAGTTATACTGGGGACTACGAGCAGTACTTC. Translated, it gives CASSYTGDYEQYF.

This sequence joins TRBV27 and TRBJ2-1; a possible D gene is TRBD1 (6 bases). The V end was cut by 8 bases, the J end by 7 bases, with 18 bases between. Per germline, CDR1 MNHEY and CDR2 SMNVEV (reference sequence). This CDR3 spans 14 amino acids. The CDR3 nucleotides read TGTGCCAGCCTCGCCAACGAGGGGGAGAATGAGCAGTTCTTC. Translated, it gives CASLANEGENEQFF.

This clonotype was recorded at least ten times. The chain has TRBV20-1 and TRBJ1-5; D is possibly TRBD1 (5 bases). The CDR3 spans 14 residues. Germline lookup yields CDR1 DFQATT and CDR2 SNEGSKA (reference sequence). Trimming removed 2 bases at V and 7 bases at J, with 15 bases between. The CDR3 DNA reads as TGCAGTGCTAGAATACTGGGGGGAAGGCAGCCCCAGCATTTT. As protein: CSARILGGRQPQHF.

At least ten counts were recorded for this clonotype. This rearrangement joins TRBV7-2 to TRBJ1-2; D gene ambiguous. CDR1 is SGHTA and CDR2 is FQGNSA in the germline V gene. The CDR3 has 14 residues. V was shortened by 1 base and J by 3 bases, with 9 bases between the two germline ends. CDR3 in DNA: TGTGCCAGCAGCTTAGGGCGGGAGTACTATGGCTACACCTTC. Amino acid sequence: CASSLGREYYGYTF.

This clonotype was counted only a few times. This sequence joins TRBV19 and TRBJ1-1; TRBD1 aligns across 9 bases. There are 14 residues in the CDR3. After removal of 3 bases from V and 6 bases from J, the junction contained 5 bases not matched to a gene. Per the germline V gene, CDR1 is LNHDA and CDR2 is SQIVND (reference sequence). The CDR3 bases are TGTGCCAGTAGTATTGACAGGGGGTGGTCTGAAGCTTTCTTT. This encodes CASSIDRGWSEAFF.

This clonotype has only a few counts. CDR3 amino acids: CASSYAGHFSTNEKLFF. CDR3 sequence (DNA): TGTGCCAGCAGTTACGCTGGACATTTTTCAACTAATGAAAAACTGTTTTTT. The V gene is TRBV6-5, the J gene TRBJ1-4; TRBD1 might be the D (5 bases). Germline values: CDR1 MNHEY, CDR2 SVGAGI. V lost 2 bases to trimming and J lost 0 bases, with 13 bases between them. This CDR3 is built from 17 residues.

This clonotype was recorded a few times. The chain uses TRBV7-9 and TRBJ1-2, with no clear D. With 1 base removed from V and 0 bases from J, the gap between germline ends came to 9 bases. Germline V gene sequence: CDR1 SEHNR, CDR2 FQNEAQ (reference sequence). CDR3 length equals 15 residues. CDR3 nucleotide sequence: TGTGCCAGCAGCTTAGATGGAGGCACTAACTATGGCTACACCTTC. This encodes CASSLDGGTNYGYTF.

The chain uses TRBV11-1 and TRBJ1-2; D remains unclear. This CDR3 is built from 18 residues. From germline, CDR1 is SGHAT and CDR2 FQDESV (reference sequence). V lost 0 bases to trimming and J lost 0 bases, with 17 bases between them. The CDR3 here is CASSLARGEGITNYGYTF. The CDR3 bases are TGTGCCAGCAGCTTAGCCCGTGGTGAGGGCATAACTAACTATGGCTACACCTTC.

Turning to this clonotype: A read error may be the cause here, since a much bigger clone is one base away. The CDR3 DNA is TGTGCCAGCAGCTTAGCGCTGTCCGCCCAGCATTTT. Residues: CASSLALSAQHF. V is TRBV7-2 and J is TRBJ1-5, with unresolved D. The CDR3 sequence is 12 residues long. With 0 bases removed from V and 11 bases from J, the gap between germline ends came to 8 bases. CDR1 and CDR2 from the germline V gene are SGHTA and FQGNSA. Filled out from reference TRBV7-2 and TRBJ1-5, the complete variable domain reads GAGVSQSPSNKVTEKGKDVELRCDPISGHTALYWYRQSLGQGLEFLIYFQGNSAPDKSGLPSDRFSAERTGGSVSTLTIQRTQQEDSAVYLCASSLALSAQHFGDGTRLSIL.

The chain recombines TRBV13 with TRBJ2-7; 7 bases map to TRBD2. This CDR3 comprises 16 residues. V trimming: 5 bases; J trimming: 2 bases; junction bases outside the gene matches: 12. Germline lookup yields CDR1 PRHDT and CDR2 FYEKMQ (reference sequence). CDR3 region: CASSQLLASTTYEQYF. The CDR3 DNA reads as TGTGCCAGCAGCCAACTACTAGCGAGCACCACCTACGAGCAGTACTTC.

The chain couples TRBV29-1 to TRBJ2-2; 8 positions match TRBD2. Germline CDR1 is SQVTM and CDR2 is ANQGSEA. V lost 3 bases and J lost 2; bases outside the gene matches: 11. CDR3 length: 17 amino acids. The CDR3: CSVDGRTGTSNTGELFF. CDR3 DNA sequence: TGCAGCGTTGATGGCCGGACCGGGACTAGTAACACCGGGGAGCTGTTTTTT.

The genes are TRBV6-1 and TRBJ1-6, with a tentative D call TRBD1 (5 bases). The germline V gene encodes CDR1 MNHNS and CDR2 SASEGT. V lost 0 bases, J lost 7 bases, and 10 bases lay in between. This CDR3 is built from 15 residues. CDR3 region: CASSEAIRANSPLHF. The CDR3 bases are TGTGCCAGCAGTGAAGCTATCAGGGCGAATTCACCCCTCCACTTT.

This chain uses TRBV11-2 with TRBJ1-4; TRBD1 might be the D (5 bases). The ends were cut back, 4 bases at V and 7 bases at J, with 13 bases in the middle. CDR3 length: 14 amino acids. The V gene's germline CDR1 is SGHAT and CDR2 FQNNGV. The CDR3 is CASSWDGGGEKLFF. The CDR3, as DNA: TGTGCCAGCAGCTGGGACGGCGGAGGTGAAAAACTGTTTTTT.

This sequence joins TRBV3-1 and TRBJ1-1; 8 positions agree with TRBD1. CDR1 LGHDT and CDR2 YNNKEL come from the germline V gene (reference sequence). The CDR3 covers 14 residues. V was pared by 5 bases and J by 4 bases, with 6 bases of the junction left unmatched. CDR3 amino acids: CASSVGQGSTEAFF. CDR3 sequence (DNA): TGTGCCAGCAGCGTTGGACAGGGCAGCACTGAAGCTTTCTTT.

This clonotype has only a few counts. The chain carries TRBV6-1 and TRBJ1-1; the D gene is possibly TRBD1 (6 bases). This CDR3 spans 15 amino acids. V was pared by 8 bases and J by 0 bases, with 16 bases between. CDR1 and CDR2 (germline): MNHNS, SASEGT. This CDR3 is CASRRTEQMNTEAFF. CDR3 in DNA: TGTGCCAGCCGCCGGACAGAGCAGATGAACACTGAAGCTTTCTTT.

This clonotype was found many times. The genes are TRBV12-3 or TRBV12-4 and TRBJ1-2, with 10 bases that match TRBD1. This CDR3 has 15 amino acids. V lost 5 bases and J lost 6; bases outside the gene matches: 9. The chain's CDR3 is CASSPSPGTGDGYTF. The CDR3 DNA reads as TGTGCCAGCAGTCCCTCGCCCGGGACAGGGGATGGCTACACCTTC.

This clonotype occurred a few times. The chain is built from TRBV12-3 or TRBV12-4 and TRBJ1-5; possible D gene TRBD1, 5 bases. The CDR3 consists of 14 residues. Trimming took off 5 bases at V and 1 base at J, with 9 bases between the two ends. As DNA, the CDR3 is TGTGCCAGCAGTCCTAGACAGAGCAATCAGCCCCAGCATTTT. Protein: CASSPRQSNQPQHF.

This clonotype has at least ten counts. The rearrangement links TRBV6-1 to TRBJ1-3; 9 bases line up with TRBD1. The CDR3 length is 14 residues. J gave up 2 bases and V 6 bases, and 2 bases lay outside the gene matches. CDR1 is MNHNS, CDR2 SASEGT, per germline. The CDR3 DNA is TGTGCCAGCAGGAGGACAGGGGCTGGAAACACCATATATTTT. Its translation is CASRRTGAGNTIYF.

This clonotype was counted only a few times. The genes are TRBV6-5 and TRBJ1-4, with 10 bases that match TRBD1. The CDR3 consists of 16 residues. The V segment lost 0 bases and the J segment 8 bases; nucleotides outside the gene matches: 6. CDR1 is MNHEY and CDR2 is SVGAGI in the germline V gene. CDR3 sequence (DNA): TGTGCCAGCAGTTACTCCTCGGGACAGGGGACGGAAAAACTGTTTTTT. Encoded protein: CASSYSSGQGTEKLFF.